One T cell receptor beta chain is described in this entry. The antigen is not known. In germline, CDR1 is SNHLY, CDR2 FYNNEI. There are 15 residues in the CDR3. With V trimmed by 4 bases and J by 5 bases, 9 bases remained unmatched. This record belongs to a study of blood T cell dynamics during melanoma immunotherapy. Study-level points and caveats: PBMC repertoires of eventual disease-control patients split at W3 into clonality or diversity gains.

The time point denotes: pre-treatment baseline. Data came from immunoSEQ multiplex PCR; TCRdb stores just in-frame clones and leaves some out. The sample includes around 13,000 clones, around 84% of them seen just once. The clonotype was recovered from a human donor with melanoma. V is TRBV2 and J is TRBJ2-5; 8 bases map to TRBD2. Sequenced here: blood, sampled from a patient treated with checkpoint blockade. In nucleotides, the CDR3 is TGTGCCAGCAGTGGGGGGCTAGCGGGTCTCGAGACCCAGTACTTC. It codes for CASSGGLAGLETQYF.